This is a list of T cell receptor beta chains from one sample in a study of T cell clones after liver transplantation. Using immunoSEQ multiplex PCR, the repertoire was profiled, and TCRdb retains in-frame clones only, with some absent. Here the sample spans about 20,000 clones, about four fifths being singletons. Specimen: CD8+ T cells from blood, collected approximately 54 months after liver transplant. The receptors here all came from a human patient who received a liver transplant. Some T cells may trace back to the graft donor. CDR3s include the opening cysteine and the closing phenylalanine or tryptophan. The D gene is left open where the match is weak. Clone size appears in some rows only: once, few, many, or a class for an expanded clone.

V gene	D gene	clone size	J gene	CDR3 DNA	CDR3 protein
TRBV28	TRBD1	.	TRBJ2-7	TGTGCCAGCAGTTTCTCCGGGACAGGGTTATTCTACGAGCAGTACTTC	CASSFSGTGLFYEQYF
TRBV7-9	.	few	TRBJ1-2	TGTGCCAGCAGCTCCGGGGGCTACTATGGCTACACCTTC	CASSSGGYYGYTF
TRBV11-3	.	.	TRBJ2-3	TGTGCCAGCGGGGCTGGAGGGGGGGCTGCAGATACGCAGTATTTT	CASGAGGGAADTQYF
TRBV9	.	.	TRBJ2-3	TGTGCCAGCGCCGAAGACGGGGCTGGCACAGATACGCAGTATTTT	CASAEDGAGTDTQYF
TRBV4-1	.	.	TRBJ1-5	TGCGCCAGCAGCCAAGACCATACTTATAGCAATCAGCCCCAGCATTTT	CASSQDHTYSNQPQHF
TRBV6-6	TRBD1	.	TRBJ2-7	TGTGCCAGCAGGTTCCGGGACAGGGGTTCCGAGCAGTACTTC	CASRFRDRGSEQYF
TRBV19	.	.	TRBJ1-1	TGTGCCAGTAGTATAGGGGCAATTGAAGCTTTCTTT	CASSIGAIEAFF
TRBV4-1	TRBD1	.	TRBJ2-7	TGCGCCAGCAGCCAGGACAGGGGGTCAACCTACGAGCAGTACTTC	CASSQDRGSTYEQYF
TRBV11-2	.	few	TRBJ2-1	TGTGCCAGCAGCTTAGAACGAAATGAGCAGTTCTTC	CASSLERNEQFF
TRBV13	.	.	TRBJ2-1	TGTGCCACCGGGTTCCGGAGGGGGGACAATGAGCAGTTCTTC	CATGFRRGDNEQFF